Each of the 10 T cell receptor beta chains below was sequenced from the same sample in a study of cytomegalovirus exposure and HLA in healthy donors. Both 60 Vbeta primers and 13 Jbeta primers went into the PCR. The data were produced by immunoSEQ multiplex PCR, yet TCRdb's version contains in-frame clones alone and is incomplete. The repertoire holds approximately 140,000 clones, with just over 75% as singletons. Sequenced sample: PBMCs. These receptors all come from a woman aged 45-59 years in good health and CMV-seronegative.

The rearrangement links TRBV7-6 to TRBJ1-2, with TRBD1 identical over 9 bases. CDR1 and CDR2 from the germline V gene are SGHVS and FNYEAQ. This CDR3 is 13 amino acids long. Unmatched junction bases numbered 5, after V lost 4 bases and J lost 8 bases. The chain's CDR3 is CASSSRDRDGYTF. The CDR3 nucleotides read TGTGCCAGCAGCTCCCGGGACAGGGACGGCTACACCTTC.

V usage is TRBV4-1 and J usage is TRBJ2-2, with D possibly TRBD2 on 5 matching bases. Germline loops: CDR1 MGHRA, CDR2 YSYEKL. There are 18 residues in the CDR3. V gave up 0 bases and J gave up 0 bases, with 14 bases separating them. The CDR3 loop reads CASSQDPGSVANTGELFF. The CDR3 nucleotides read TGCGCCAGCAGCCAAGATCCGGGGTCGGTCGCGAACACCGGGGAGCTGTTTTTT.

The V and J genes are TRBV18 and TRBJ1-4; D gene ambiguous. Trimming took 4 bases from V and 5 from J, leaving 14 bases between them. Germline V gene lookup returns CDR1 KGHSH and CDR2 LQKENI. This CDR3 has 15 amino acids. The CDR3 coding sequence is TGTGCCAGCTCACTTACCGGGAAAAAAAATGAAAAACTGTTTTTT. Amino acid sequence: CASSLTGKKNEKLFF.

V and J are TRBV9 and TRBJ2-1; 7 nucleotides agree with TRBD2. Trimming cost V 4 bases and J 10 bases; bases outside gene matches: 8. The CDR3 sequence is 13 residues long. CDR1 is SGDLS and CDR2 is YYNGEE in the germline V gene. The CDR3 nucleotides read TGTGCCAGCAGCAGGACTGGACTAGGGGAGCAGTTCTTC. Protein sequence: CASSRTGLGEQFF.

This clone came up once. The chain combines TRBV28 with TRBJ2-5; 15 bases align to TRBD2. This CDR3 has 17 amino acids. V dropped 5 bases and J dropped 5; count of bases not matched to a gene: 9. Germline V gene sequence: CDR1 MDHEN, CDR2 SYDVKM. CDR3 nucleotides: TGTGCCAGCAGTCCAGGACTAGCGGGAGGGCTAGTGGAGACCCAGTACTTC. Translated: CASSPGLAGGLVETQYF.

V is TRBV5-4 and J is TRBJ2-1; 10 bases are a match to TRBD1. CDR3 size: 15 residues. With 2 bases clipped from V and 15 bases from J, the junction kept 14 bases outside the gene matches. Germline values: CDR1 SGHNT, CDR2 YYREEE (reference sequence). CDR3 sequence (DNA): TGTGCCAGCAGCTTTCGACAGGGGGCGTCTGGGATGGGGTTCTTC. Amino acids: CASSFRQGASGMGFF.

This clone was found a few times. The V and J genes are TRBV23-1 and TRBJ1-3, with D perhaps TRBD1 (5 bases). TRBV23-1 is filed as an ORF, its function uncertain. The CDR3 is made up of 16 amino acids. The germline V and J ends were trimmed by 4 bases and 1 base, with 14 bases remaining between them. The DNA of the CDR3 is TGCGCCAGCAGTCGGAGGGGTTCAAGGTCTGGAAACACCATATATTTT. Its translation is CASSRRGSRSGNTIYF.

The chain couples TRBV11-2 to TRBJ2-3; TRBD2 matches at 12 bases. Germline lookup yields CDR1 SGHAT and CDR2 FQNNGV. The V and J ends lost 5 bases and 4 bases, in that order; junction bases with no gene match: 7. This CDR3 is 16 amino acids long. The CDR3 DNA reads TGTGCCAGCAGCCCAGGGACTAGCGGGTTCGCAGATACGCAGTATTTT. Amino acids: CASSPGTSGFADTQYF.

The genes are TRBV14 and TRBJ2-7, with 8 bases fitting TRBD2. V lost 3 bases and J lost 2; bases outside the gene matches: 6. Germline CDR1 SGHDN, CDR2 FVKESK. This CDR3 is built from 15 residues. The CDR3 sequence is CASSHLVAGTYEQYF. The DNA for the CDR3 is TGTGCCAGCAGCCATCTGGTAGCGGGGACCTACGAGCAGTACTTC.

The V gene is TRBV28, the J gene TRBJ2-1; TRBD1 matches 7 bases. V lost 6 bases and J lost 3; bases outside the gene matches: 2. This CDR3 contains 13 residues. Looked up from germline, CDR1 is MDHEN and CDR2 is SYDVKM. The CDR3, as DNA: TGTGCCAGCAGGGGACAGTACTACAATGAGCAGTTCTTC. Protein: CASRGQYYNEQFF.